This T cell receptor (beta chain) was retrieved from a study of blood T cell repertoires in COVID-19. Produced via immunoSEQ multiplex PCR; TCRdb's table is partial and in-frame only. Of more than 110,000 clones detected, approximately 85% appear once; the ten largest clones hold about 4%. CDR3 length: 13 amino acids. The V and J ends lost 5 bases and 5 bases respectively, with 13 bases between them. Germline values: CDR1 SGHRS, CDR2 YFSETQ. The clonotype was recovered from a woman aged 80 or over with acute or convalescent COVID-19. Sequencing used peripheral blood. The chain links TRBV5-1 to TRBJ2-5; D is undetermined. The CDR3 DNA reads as TGCGCCAGCAGTATAAAAATGCAGGAGACCCAGTACTTC. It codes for CASSIKMQETQYF.